This is a list of T cell receptor beta chains from one sample in a study of OX40 agonist ivuxolimab in advanced cancers. This table comes from immunoSEQ multiplex PCR, and its TCRdb copy is limited to in-frame clones, with some not included. The sample shows about 62,000 clones, 85% of them seen only once. Sequenced here: CD4+ or CD8+ T cells sorted from blood, sampled in a trial of the OX40 agonist ivuxolimab. These receptors were collected from an adult with an advanced solid tumor such as melanoma, head and neck, liver or kidney cancer. The CDR3 runs from the conserved cysteine through the conserved F or W. A D gene is named only where the DNA matches it firmly. Expanded clones are given a class, and other clones once, few, many or no size at all.

j_gene: TRBJ2-5; abundance: NA; v_gene: TRBV28; d_gene: TRBD2; CDR3aa: CASSRPPRGTSGRGFQETQYF; CDR3nt: TGTGCCAGCAGCCGCCCCCCCCGCGGGACTAGCGGGAGAGGGTTCCAAGAGACCCAGTACTTC
j_gene: TRBJ2-4; abundance: few; v_gene: TRBV20-1; d_gene: NA; CDR3aa: CSATQGDIQYF; CDR3nt: TGCAGTGCTACTCAAGGAGACATTCAGTACTTC
j_gene: TRBJ2-7; abundance: NA; v_gene: TRBV29-1; d_gene: NA; CDR3aa: CSVPVLTPVGVEQYF; CDR3nt: TGCAGCGTTCCCGTCCTGACTCCGGTGGGGGTCGAGCAGTACTTC
j_gene: TRBJ2-1; abundance: NA; v_gene: TRBV7-3; d_gene: TRBD2; CDR3aa: CASSPAGVRNEQFF; CDR3nt: TGTGCCAGCAGCCCAGCGGGAGTGCGCAATGAGCAGTTCTTC
j_gene: TRBJ2-3; abundance: NA; v_gene: TRBV19; d_gene: NA; CDR3aa: CASSIDLGSTDTQYF; CDR3nt: TGTGCCAGTAGTATAGATTTAGGGAGCACAGATACGCAGTATTTT
j_gene: TRBJ2-6; abundance: NA; v_gene: TRBV6-6; d_gene: TRBD1; CDR3aa: CASSRTGAGANVLTF; CDR3nt: TGTGCCAGCAGCCGGACAGGGGCCGGGGCCAACGTCCTGACTTTC
j_gene: TRBJ2-2; abundance: NA; v_gene: TRBV19; d_gene: TRBD2; CDR3aa: CASSFGAGGPSSGELFF; CDR3nt: TGTGCCAGTAGTTTCGGAGCGGGAGGGCCCTCCTCCGGGGAGCTGTTTTTT
j_gene: TRBJ1-2; abundance: NA; v_gene: TRBV9; d_gene: NA; CDR3aa: CASSAPQTGTLSGYTF; CDR3nt: TGTGCCAGCAGCGCCCCCCAAACAGGGACCTTAAGTGGCTACACCTTC
j_gene: TRBJ2-7; abundance: NA; v_gene: TRBV9; d_gene: NA; CDR3aa: CASSVGQAASYEQYF; CDR3nt: TGTGCCAGCAGCGTCGGCCAGGCGGCCTCCTACGAGCAGTACTTC
j_gene: TRBJ2-2; abundance: NA; v_gene: TRBV19; d_gene: TRBD1; CDR3aa: CASSILQTGGAAGELFF; CDR3nt: TGTGCCAGTAGTATCCTACAGACAGGGGGCGCGGCCGGGGAGCTGTTTTTT
j_gene: TRBJ2-6; abundance: NA; v_gene: TRBV9; d_gene: NA; CDR3aa: CASSGGDPRSGANVLTF; CDR3nt: TGTGCCAGCAGCGGCGGGGACCCTCGCTCTGGGGCCAACGTCCTGACTTTC
j_gene: TRBJ2-3; abundance: NA; v_gene: TRBV5-6; d_gene: TRBD1; CDR3aa: CASSPGTGADTQYF; CDR3nt: TGTGCCAGCAGCCCGGGGACAGGGGCAGATACGCAGTATTTT
j_gene: TRBJ1-2; abundance: NA; v_gene: TRBV11-3; d_gene: NA; CDR3aa: CASSLPNPTRGTRRYGYTF; CDR3nt: TGTGCCAGCAGCTTACCCAACCCTACGCGTGGGACCAGAAGGTATGGCTACACCTTC
j_gene: TRBJ2-5; abundance: NA; v_gene: TRBV19; d_gene: NA; CDR3aa: CASSTTGGNQETQYF; CDR3nt: TGTGCCAGTAGTACGACTGGCGGGAACCAAGAGACCCAGTACTTC
j_gene: TRBJ2-7; abundance: NA; v_gene: TRBV19; d_gene: TRBD2; CDR3aa: CASKLAGEEEQYF; CDR3nt: TGTGCCAGTAAGCTTGCGGGGGAGGAGGAGCAGTACTTC
j_gene: TRBJ1-2; abundance: NA; v_gene: TRBV7-6; d_gene: NA; CDR3aa: CASSLPLQAAGYTF; CDR3nt: TGTGCCAGCAGCTTACCCCTCCAGGCTGCTGGCTACACCTTC
j_gene: TRBJ1-2; abundance: NA; v_gene: TRBV28; d_gene: TRBD1; CDR3aa: CASSLLRRQGINGYTF; CDR3nt: TGTGCCAGCAGTTTATTACGACGACAGGGGATAAATGGCTACACCTTC
j_gene: TRBJ1-2; abundance: NA; v_gene: TRBV28; d_gene: TRBD1; CDR3aa: CASSRGQGVTNYGYTF; CDR3nt: TGTGCCAGCAGTAGGGGACAGGGGGTCACTAACTATGGCTACACCTTC
j_gene: TRBJ1-2; abundance: NA; v_gene: TRBV19; d_gene: NA; CDR3aa: CASSIWGSGYTF; CDR3nt: TGTGCCAGTAGTATATGGGGGAGCGGCTACACCTTC
j_gene: TRBJ2-3; abundance: NA; v_gene: TRBV14; d_gene: NA; CDR3aa: CASSGFYSTVTDTQYF; CDR3nt: TGTGCCAGCAGCGGATTCTACTCGACCGTCACAGATACGCAGTATTTT
j_gene: TRBJ2-1; abundance: NA; v_gene: TRBV9; d_gene: TRBD1; CDR3aa: CASSPDRGFYNEQFF; CDR3nt: TGTGCCAGCAGCCCAGACAGGGGCTTCTACAATGAGCAGTTCTTC
j_gene: TRBJ2-4; abundance: NA; v_gene: TRBV6-6; d_gene: NA; CDR3aa: CASTGVGGGSKNIQYF; CDR3nt: TGTGCCAGCACGGGGGTGGGAGGGGGGAGCAAAAACATTCAGTACTTC
j_gene: TRBJ1-5; abundance: NA; v_gene: TRBV28; d_gene: NA; CDR3aa: CASTSSGYSNQPQHF; CDR3nt: TGTGCCAGCACCTCGTCGGGGTATAGCAATCAGCCCCAGCATTTT
j_gene: TRBJ2-3; abundance: once; v_gene: TRBV19; d_gene: NA; CDR3aa: CASSIEGASTDTQYF; CDR3nt: TGTGCCAGTAGTATAGAGGGGGCGAGCACAGATACGCAGTATTTT
j_gene: TRBJ1-1; abundance: NA; v_gene: TRBV9; d_gene: NA; CDR3aa: CASSGQNTEAFF; CDR3nt: TGTGCCAGCAGCGGACAGAACACTGAAGCTTTCTTT
j_gene: TRBJ2-3; abundance: NA; v_gene: TRBV10-1; d_gene: NA; CDR3aa: CASSERRSSTDTQYF; CDR3nt: TGCGCCAGCAGTGAGAGACGGTCTAGCACAGATACGCAGTATTTT
j_gene: TRBJ2-1; abundance: once; v_gene: TRBV2; d_gene: NA; CDR3aa: CASRGQGNEQFF; CDR3nt: TGTGCCAGCAGAGGGCAGGGGAATGAGCAGTTCTTC
j_gene: TRBJ2-3; abundance: NA; v_gene: TRBV2; d_gene: TRBD1; CDR3aa: CASRQGATGDTQYF; CDR3nt: TGTGCCAGCAGACAGGGGGCTACTGGAGATACGCAGTATTTT
j_gene: TRBJ1-4; abundance: NA; v_gene: TRBV23-1; d_gene: TRBD1; CDR3aa: CADRPGQGATNEKLFF; CDR3nt: TGCGCCGATCGTCCGGGACAGGGGGCGACTAATGAAAAACTGTTTTTT
j_gene: TRBJ1-1; abundance: NA; v_gene: TRBV5-4; d_gene: NA; CDR3aa: CASSLAGRTEAFF; CDR3nt: TGTGCCAGCAGCTTGGCAGGGCGAACTGAAGCTTTCTTT
j_gene: TRBJ1-4; abundance: NA; v_gene: TRBV13; d_gene: NA; CDR3aa: CASSPGTNEKLFF; CDR3nt: TGTGCCAGCAGCCCCGGGACGAATGAAAAACTGTTTTTT